This T cell receptor beta chain originates from a study of blood T cell repertoires in COVID-19. The overall study: Sites across the United States, Italy and Spain contributed samples from acute and convalescent COVID-19. In each case, the material was cDNA or gDNA derived from T cells, B-cell-depleted T cells, or PBMCs.

A single count supports this clone. Authors' processing steps: Amplification of reference gene primers provided the estimated nucleated cell counts. Clones were sequenced by immunoSEQ multiplex PCR, and TCRdb holds only the in-frame ones, with some missing. V and J calls plus clone size are reproduced from that table; the DNA served to infer D and trimming. Of roughly 310,000 clones in the sample, 90% were seen once. Seattle cases were enrolled at active infection and followed longitudinally. Sequences were obtained from peripheral blood. This receptor was identified in a woman younger than 45 with COVID-19, enrolled during active disease.

CDR3 region: CASSWDSRSPLHF. The CDR3 coding sequence is TGTGCCAGTAGTTGGGACAGTCGATCACCCCTCCACTTT. The rearrangement joins TRBV19 to TRBJ1-6; 7 bases line up with TRBD1. After removal of 5 bases from V and 10 bases from J, the junction contained 5 bases not matched to a gene. The V gene's germline CDR1 is LNHDA and CDR2 SQIVND (reference sequence). This CDR3 contains 13 residues. Supplemented by reference TRBV19 and TRBJ1-6, the full variable domain reads DGGITQSPKYLFRKEGQNVTLSCEQNLNHDAMYWYRQDPGQGLRLIYYSQIVNDFQKGDIAEGYSVSREKKESFPLTVTSAQKNPTAFYLCASSWDSRSPLHFGNGTRLTVT.